The 5 T cell receptor beta chains presented below share a single source sample, sequenced in a study of response to subunit inactivated influenza vaccine. TCRdb ran MiXCR on the RT-PCR reads and lists one entry per CDR3 protein. The table lists 250,000 to 350,000 distinct CDR3 sequences, about 20% of them singletons. This material consisted of PBMCs from blood, taken less than 22 months after vaccination. All receptors come from a man aged 50 to 69 who received an inactivated influenza vaccine.

This sequence joins TRBV6-4 and TRBJ2-1; 12 nucleotides match TRBD2. The germline V gene has CDR1 MRHNA and CDR2 SNTAGT. V gave up 4 bases and J gave up 6 bases; unmatched junction bases: 4. The CDR3 runs to 15 residues. The CDR3 DNA sequence: TGTGCCAGCAGTGGAACTAGCGGGAGGATCAATGAGCAGTTCTTC. Protein sequence: CASSGTSGRINEQFF.

This clonotype has a count of ten or more. V usage is TRBV20-1 and J usage is TRBJ1-6, with D uncertain. The CDR3 consists of 15 residues. Germline V CDR1 and CDR2: DFQATT, SNEGSKA (reference sequence). Trimming took 3 bases from V and 5 from J, leaving 14 bases between them. CDR3 protein: CSASIPGSHNSPLHF. In DNA form, the CDR3 reads TGCAGTGCTAGCATCCCGGGGTCTCATAATTCACCCCTCCACTTT.

This sequence joins TRBV5-4 and TRBJ2-5, with 7 bases lining up with TRBD2. This CDR3 comprises 15 residues. V shed 0 bases, J shed 2 bases, and the junction held 4 bases outside the gene matches. Germline lookup yields CDR1 SGHNT and CDR2 YYREEE (reference sequence). The CDR3 DNA is TGTGCCAGCAGCTTGGGACTAGCATCTCAAGAGACCCAGTACTTC. It translates to CASSLGLASQETQYF.

V and J are TRBV5-6 and TRBJ1-2; 8 nucleotides agree with TRBD1. Germline lookup yields CDR1 SGHDT and CDR2 YYEEEE. V shed 6 bases, J shed 3 bases, and the junction held 13 bases outside the gene matches. The CDR3 loop spans 16 amino acids. For the CDR3, the DNA is TGTGCCAGCATTTTTAGGGCAGGGGGCCCTCACTATGGCTACACCTTC. It specifies CASIFRAGGPHYGYTF. Supplemented by reference TRBV5-6 and TRBJ1-2, the full variable domain reads DAGVTQSPTHLIKTRGQQVTLRCSPKSGHDTVSWYQQALGQGPQFIFQYYEEEERQRGNFPDRFSGHQFPNYSSELNVNALLLGDSALYLCASIFRAGGPHYGYTFGSGTRLTVV.

The V gene is TRBV12-3 or TRBV12-4, the J gene TRBJ2-7; D perhaps matches TRBD2 (6 bases). V was pared by 1 base and J by 7 bases, with 17 bases between. The CDR3 is made up of 15 amino acids. The CDR3 nucleotides are TGTGCCAGCAGTTTAGGGCAAGGGGAGGCGAGGGAGCAGTACTTC. Translating gives CASSLGQGEAREQYF.